The clone carrying this TCR beta chain has only one observation. Indicated time point: after neoadjuvant nivolumab, at surgical resection. The patients had HPV-negative, locally advanced oral cavity squamous cell carcinoma. The data stem from a study of neoadjuvant anti-PD-1 for oral cavity cancer. Produced via immunoSEQ multiplex PCR; TCRdb's table is partial and in-frame only. The sample holds fewer than 90,000 clones, roughly 81% seen once. J gave up 3 bases and V 7 bases, and 6 bases lay outside the gene matches. Germline CDR1 is MNHNS and CDR2 is SASEGT. The CDR3 covers 15 residues. The sample was PBMCs, taken after nivolumab (anti-PD-1) treatment. The chain joins TRBV6-1 to TRBJ2-6; 7 bases agree with TRBD1. This sequence was found in a person between 40 and 85 years old with oral cavity squamous cell carcinoma. CDR3 nucleotides: TGTGCCAGCAAAACAGGGGCGGGTGGGGCCAACGTCCTGACTTTC. This translates into CASKTGAGGANVLTF.